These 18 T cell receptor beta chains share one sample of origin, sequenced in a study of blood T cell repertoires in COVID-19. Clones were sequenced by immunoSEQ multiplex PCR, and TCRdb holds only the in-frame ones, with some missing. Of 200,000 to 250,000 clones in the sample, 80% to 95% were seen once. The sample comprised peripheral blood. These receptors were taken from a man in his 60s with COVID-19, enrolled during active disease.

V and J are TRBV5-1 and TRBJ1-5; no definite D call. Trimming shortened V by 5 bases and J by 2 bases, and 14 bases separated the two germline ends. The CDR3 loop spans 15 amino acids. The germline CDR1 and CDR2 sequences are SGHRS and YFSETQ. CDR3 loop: CASRKSGSRNQPQHF. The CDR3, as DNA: TGCGCCAGCAGGAAAAGCGGGTCGCGCAATCAGCCCCAGCATTTT.

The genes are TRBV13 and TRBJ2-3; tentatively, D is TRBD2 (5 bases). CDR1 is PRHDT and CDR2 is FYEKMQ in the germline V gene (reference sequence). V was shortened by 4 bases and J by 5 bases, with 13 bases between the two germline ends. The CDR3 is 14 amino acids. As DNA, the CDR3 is TGTGCCAGCAGCTACGGACTCACTCAAGATACGCAGTATTTT. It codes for CASSYGLTQDTQYF.

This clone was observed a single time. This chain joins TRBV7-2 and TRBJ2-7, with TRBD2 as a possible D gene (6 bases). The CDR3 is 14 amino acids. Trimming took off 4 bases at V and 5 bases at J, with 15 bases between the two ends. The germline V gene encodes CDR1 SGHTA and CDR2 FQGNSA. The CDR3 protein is CASSSDRTTDEQYF. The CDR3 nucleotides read TGTGCCAGCAGCTCCGATCGGACTACCGACGAGCAGTACTTC.

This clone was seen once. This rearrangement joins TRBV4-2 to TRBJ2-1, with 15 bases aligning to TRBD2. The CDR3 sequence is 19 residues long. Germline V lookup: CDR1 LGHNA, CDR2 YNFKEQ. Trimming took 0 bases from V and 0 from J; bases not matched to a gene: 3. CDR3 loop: CASSQDGGLAGGSYNEQFF. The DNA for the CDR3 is TGTGCCAGCAGCCAAGATGGGGGACTAGCGGGAGGCTCCTACAATGAGCAGTTCTTC.

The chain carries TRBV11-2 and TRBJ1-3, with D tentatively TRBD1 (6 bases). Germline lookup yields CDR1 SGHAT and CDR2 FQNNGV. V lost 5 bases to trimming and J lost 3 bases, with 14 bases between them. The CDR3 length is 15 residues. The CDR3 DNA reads TGTGCCAGCAGCCAAAACACAGGGAGTGGAAACACCATATATTTT. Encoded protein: CASSQNTGSGNTIYF.

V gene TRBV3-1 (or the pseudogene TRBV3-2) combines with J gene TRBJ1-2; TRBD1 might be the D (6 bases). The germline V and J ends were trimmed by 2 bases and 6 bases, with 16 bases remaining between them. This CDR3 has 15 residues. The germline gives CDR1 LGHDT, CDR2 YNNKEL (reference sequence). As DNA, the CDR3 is TGTGCCAGCAGCCAAAACGCTATACAGGGAGATGGCTACACCTTC. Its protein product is CASSQNAIQGDGYTF.

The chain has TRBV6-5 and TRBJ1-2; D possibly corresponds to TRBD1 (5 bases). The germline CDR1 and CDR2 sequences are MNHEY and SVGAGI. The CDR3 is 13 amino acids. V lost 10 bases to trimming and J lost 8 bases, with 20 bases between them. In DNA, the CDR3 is TGTGCCACCCGACCTTCACAGGCATCCGGCTACACCTTC. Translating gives CATRPSQASGYTF.

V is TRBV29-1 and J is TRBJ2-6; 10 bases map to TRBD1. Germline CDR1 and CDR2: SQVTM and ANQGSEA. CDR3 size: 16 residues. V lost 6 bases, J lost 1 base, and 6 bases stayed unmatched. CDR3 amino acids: CSVWDRGVSGANVLTF. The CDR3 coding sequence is TGCAGCGTATGGGACAGGGGAGTATCTGGGGCCAACGTCCTGACTTTC.

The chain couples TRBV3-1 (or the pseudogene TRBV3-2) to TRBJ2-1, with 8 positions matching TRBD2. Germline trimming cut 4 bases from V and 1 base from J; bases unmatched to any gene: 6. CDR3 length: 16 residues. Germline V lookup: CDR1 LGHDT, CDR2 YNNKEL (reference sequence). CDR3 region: CASSPAGGTSYNEQFF. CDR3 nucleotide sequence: TGTGCCAGCAGCCCCGCGGGGGGCACGTCCTACAATGAGCAGTTCTTC.

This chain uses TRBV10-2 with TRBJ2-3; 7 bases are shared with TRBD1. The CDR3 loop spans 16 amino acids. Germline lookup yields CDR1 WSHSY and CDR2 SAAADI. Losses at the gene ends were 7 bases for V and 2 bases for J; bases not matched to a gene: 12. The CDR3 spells CASKTQGQSITDTQYF. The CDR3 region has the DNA TGCGCCAGCAAGACCCAGGGACAGAGTATCACAGATACGCAGTATTTT.

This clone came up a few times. The CDR3: CASKNHPGQGLRGTEAFF. The CDR3 region has the DNA TGTGCCAGTAAAAACCACCCAGGACAGGGTCTAAGGGGAACTGAAGCTTTCTTT. J is TRBJ1-1 and V is TRBV19, with 8 nucleotides matching TRBD1. Germline V CDR1 and CDR2: LNHDA, SQIVND (reference sequence). This CDR3 is 18 amino acids long. With 7 bases clipped from V and 5 bases from J, the junction kept 21 bases outside the gene matches.

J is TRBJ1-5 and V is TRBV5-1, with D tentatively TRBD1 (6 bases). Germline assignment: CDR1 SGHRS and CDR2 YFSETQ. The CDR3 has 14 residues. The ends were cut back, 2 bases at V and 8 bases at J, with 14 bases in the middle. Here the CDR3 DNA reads TGCGCCAGCAGCTTACAGGGAATGAGCGAGCCCCAGCATTTT. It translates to CASSLQGMSEPQHF.

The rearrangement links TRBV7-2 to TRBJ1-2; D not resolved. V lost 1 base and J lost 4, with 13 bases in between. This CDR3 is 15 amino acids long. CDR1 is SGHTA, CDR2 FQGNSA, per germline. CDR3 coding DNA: TGTGCCAGCAGCTTAGTCGGGAGTTTGGCCTATGGCTACACCTTC. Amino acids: CASSLVGSLAYGYTF.

The CDR3 is CASSAPTGGGGYTF. The DNA of the CDR3 is TGTGCCAGCAGTGCACCCACAGGGGGCGGTGGCTACACCTTC. The J gene is TRBJ1-2, the V gene TRBV28, with 9 bases lining up with TRBD1. Germline V gives CDR1 MDHEN, CDR2 SYDVKM. The CDR3 sequence is 14 residues long. The V and J ends lost 5 bases and 7 bases, in that order; junction bases with no gene match: 8.

Here the CDR3 reads CASSLTTGTVGANVLTF. DNA of the CDR3: TGCGCCAGCAGCCTTACTACAGGGACCGTAGGGGCCAACGTCCTGACTTTC. V is TRBV4-1 and J is TRBJ2-6, with D tentatively TRBD1 (6 bases). Germline V lookup: CDR1 MGHRA, CDR2 YSYEKL. Deletions cut 4 bases from V and 4 bases from J, with 17 bases between. This CDR3 region has 17 residues.

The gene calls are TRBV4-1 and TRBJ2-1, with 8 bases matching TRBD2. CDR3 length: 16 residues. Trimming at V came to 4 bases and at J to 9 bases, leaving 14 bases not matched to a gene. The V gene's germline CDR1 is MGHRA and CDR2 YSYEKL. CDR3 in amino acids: CASSPGQGLGTPEQFF. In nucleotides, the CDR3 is TGCGCCAGCAGCCCCGGTCAGGGACTAGGAACCCCTGAGCAGTTCTTC.

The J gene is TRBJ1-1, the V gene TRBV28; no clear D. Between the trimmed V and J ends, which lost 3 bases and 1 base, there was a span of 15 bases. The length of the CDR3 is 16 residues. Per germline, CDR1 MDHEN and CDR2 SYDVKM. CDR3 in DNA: TGTGCCAGCAGTTTGGGCAGGACTCGAACGAACACTGAAGCTTTCTTT. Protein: CASSLGRTRTNTEAFF.

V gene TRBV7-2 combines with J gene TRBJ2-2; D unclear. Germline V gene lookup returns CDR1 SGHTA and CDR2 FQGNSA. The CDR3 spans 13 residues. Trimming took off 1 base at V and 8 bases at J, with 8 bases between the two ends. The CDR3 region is CASSLGLIGELFF. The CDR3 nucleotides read TGTGCCAGCAGCTTAGGCCTAATAGGGGAGCTGTTTTTT.